The 14 T cell receptor beta chains presented below share a single source sample, sequenced in a study of beta chain features in type 1 diabetes. Study-wide points: All four CD4+ subsets from Type 1 diabetes patients carried moderately but significantly shorter TCRB CDR3s.

Antigens for these TCRs are unknown. Of the isolated RNA, all was reverse transcribed, and so the sequenced material was expressed TCRB transcripts. Generated by immunoSEQ multiplex PCR, the TCRdb table keeps only in-frame clones and is missing some. The sample has under 850,000 clones; around 15% are singletons. The source material was naive CD4+ T cells from blood. The receptor set was obtained from a man younger than 30 with type 1 diabetes.

The chain is built from TRBV28 and TRBJ2-6; D gene unclear. This CDR3 comprises 13 residues. The germline V gene encodes CDR1 MDHEN and CDR2 SYDVKM. V dropped 8 bases and J dropped 9 bases, with 14 bases sitting between them. The chain's CDR3 is CASRQAARNVLTF. The CDR3 DNA is TGTGCCAGCCGACAAGCCGCCCGCAACGTCCTGACTTTC. Complete variable domain (other parts from reference TRBV28 and TRBJ2-6): DVKVTQSSRYLVKRTGEKVFLECVQDMDHENMFWYRQDPGLGLRLIYFSYDVKMKEKGDIPEGYSVSREKKERFSLILESASTNQTSMYLCASRQAARNVLTFGAGSRLTVL.

The genes are TRBV6-5 and TRBJ2-7; D possibly corresponds to TRBD1 (6 bases). V was shortened by 6 bases and J by 6 bases, with 15 bases between the two germline ends. Germline CDR1 and CDR2: MNHEY and SVGAGI. The CDR3 has 13 amino acids. CDR3 DNA sequence: TGTGCCAGCAGCCCCCCAGGGGTACGCGAGCAGTACTTC. Translation: CASSPPGVREQYF.

This clone has more than one count but fewer than ten. The rearrangement uses TRBV10-3 and TRBJ1-1; D gene ambiguous. The V end was cut by 1 base, the J end by 1 base, with 4 bases between. In germline, CDR1 is ENHRY, CDR2 SYGVKD. The CDR3 is 13 residues long. CDR3 amino acids: CAISEWGNTEAFF. The CDR3 DNA follows: TGTGCCATCAGTGAGTGGGGGAACACTGAAGCTTTCTTT.

This clone turned up a few times. The rearrangement links TRBV5-6 to TRBJ1-1; no definite D call. V was pared by 0 bases and J by 3 bases, with 3 bases between. The germline V gene encodes CDR1 SGHDT and CDR2 YYEEEE. The CDR3 contains 12 residues. The CDR3 region has the DNA TGTGCCAGCAGCTTGGTGTACACTGAAGCTTTCTTT. This encodes CASSLVYTEAFF.

This clone was observed a few times. The chain employs TRBV10-3 and TRBJ2-7, with TRBD1 matching over 9 bases. This CDR3 is built from 16 residues. J lost 0 bases, V lost 1 base, and 4 bases had no gene match. Germline V CDR1 and CDR2: ENHRY, SYGVKD. CDR3 DNA sequence: TGTGCCATCAGTGAGTGGGGACAGGGAAGCTCCTACGAGCAGTACTTC. It yields the protein CAISEWGQGSSYEQYF.

This chain connects TRBV4-1 to TRBJ2-3, with unresolved D. This CDR3 comprises 12 residues. Germline CDR1 is MGHRA and CDR2 is YSYEKL. Deletions cut 1 base from V and 5 bases from J, with 4 bases between. The CDR3 protein is CASSQGVDTQYF. The CDR3 bases are TGCGCCAGCAGCCAAGGGGTAGATACGCAGTATTTT.

CDR3 coding DNA: TGTGCCAGCAGTCCGACTAGCGGGGGATACAATGAGCAGTTCTTC. Amino acid sequence: CASSPTSGGYNEQFF. V gene TRBV2 combines with J gene TRBJ2-1; 12 positions agree with TRBD2. The CDR3 is made up of 15 amino acids. The trim removed 5 bases at V and 4 bases at J, leaving 3 bases unmatched. Germline lookup yields CDR1 SNHLY and CDR2 FYNNEI.

This chain connects TRBV9 to TRBJ2-7; D ambiguous. Germline values: CDR1 SGDLS, CDR2 YYNGEE. Between the trimmed V and J ends, which lost 0 bases and 4 bases, there was a span of 11 bases. The CDR3 extends over 14 amino acids. DNA of the CDR3: TGTGCCAGCAGCGTAGAGGCCAGCGATTACGAGCAGTACTTC. This encodes CASSVEASDYEQYF.

The chain carries TRBV18 and TRBJ2-2; the D gene could be TRBD1 or TRBD2 (6 bases each). CDR3 length: 16 amino acids. V gave up 1 base and J gave up 8 bases, with 17 bases separating them. The germline CDR1 and CDR2 sequences are KGHSH and LQKENI. The CDR3 spells CASSPRGTRTRGELFF. The CDR3 DNA sequence: TGTGCCAGCTCACCACGCGGGACACGTACCCGAGGGGAGCTGTTTTTT.

This clone has a handful of counts. CDR3 coding DNA: TGTGCCAGCAGCTTATTTGCTAGCGGGGCGAACACCGGGGAGCTGTTTTTT. Protein sequence: CASSLFASGANTGELFF. The rearrangement uses TRBV7-3 and TRBJ2-2; the match to TRBD2 covers 9 bases. V lost 2 bases and J lost 0; bases outside the gene matches: 4. CDR1 and CDR2 from the germline V gene are SGHTA and FQGTGA. The CDR3 has 17 residues.

This clone was picked up one time. This sequence joins TRBV6-5 and TRBJ1-2; D is ambiguous. V shed 11 bases and J shed 9 bases, with 10 bases lying between them. Germline lookup yields CDR1 MNHEY and CDR2 SVGAGI. The CDR3 consists of 9 residues. The CDR3 DNA reads TGTGCCTTATTAGGGTGCTACACCTTC. It yields the protein CALLGCYTF.

The chain uses TRBV29-1 and TRBJ1-1; weak D call: TRBD1 (5 bases). The CDR3 length is 14 residues. The germline CDR1 and CDR2 sequences are SQVTM and ANQGSEA. V was shortened by 1 base and J by 6 bases, with 15 bases between the two germline ends. The CDR3 region is CSVEVRGTTPEAFF. In nucleotides, the CDR3 is TGCAGCGTTGAAGTGCGAGGGACGACGCCTGAAGCTTTCTTT.

V usage is TRBV28 and J usage is TRBJ1-1; 8 positions agree with TRBD1. V shed 7 bases, J shed 1 base, and the junction held 5 bases outside the gene matches. Per the germline V gene, CDR1 is MDHEN and CDR2 is SYDVKM. The CDR3 totals 14 residues. In DNA form, the CDR3 reads TGTGCCAGCACCTCAGGACAGGGGAACACTGAAGCTTTCTTT. This codes for CASTSGQGNTEAFF.

The J gene is TRBJ2-7, the V gene TRBV25-1; no clear D. V was pared by 0 bases and J by 2 bases, with 14 bases between. The CDR3 has 16 amino acids. Germline CDR1 MGHDK, CDR2 SYGVNS. The CDR3 DNA sequence: TGTGCCAGCAGTGAATACAAGCGATTCCCCCCCTACGAGCAGTACTTC. It encodes CASSEYKRFPPYEQYF.